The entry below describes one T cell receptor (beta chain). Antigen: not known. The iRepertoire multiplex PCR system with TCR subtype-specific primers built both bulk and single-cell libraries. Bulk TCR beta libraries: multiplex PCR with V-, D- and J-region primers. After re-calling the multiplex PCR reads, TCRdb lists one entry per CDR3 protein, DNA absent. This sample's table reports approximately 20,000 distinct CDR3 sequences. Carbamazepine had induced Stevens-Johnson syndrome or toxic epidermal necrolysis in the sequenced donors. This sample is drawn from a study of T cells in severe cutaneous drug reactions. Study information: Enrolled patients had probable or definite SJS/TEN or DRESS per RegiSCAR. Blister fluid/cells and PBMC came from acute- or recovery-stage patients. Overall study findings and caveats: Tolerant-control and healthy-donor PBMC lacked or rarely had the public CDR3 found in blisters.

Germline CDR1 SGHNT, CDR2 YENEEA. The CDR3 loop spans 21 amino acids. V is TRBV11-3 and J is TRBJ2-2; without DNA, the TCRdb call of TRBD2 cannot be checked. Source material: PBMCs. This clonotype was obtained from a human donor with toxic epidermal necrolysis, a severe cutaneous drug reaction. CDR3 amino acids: CASSLELMGLAGETNTGELFF.